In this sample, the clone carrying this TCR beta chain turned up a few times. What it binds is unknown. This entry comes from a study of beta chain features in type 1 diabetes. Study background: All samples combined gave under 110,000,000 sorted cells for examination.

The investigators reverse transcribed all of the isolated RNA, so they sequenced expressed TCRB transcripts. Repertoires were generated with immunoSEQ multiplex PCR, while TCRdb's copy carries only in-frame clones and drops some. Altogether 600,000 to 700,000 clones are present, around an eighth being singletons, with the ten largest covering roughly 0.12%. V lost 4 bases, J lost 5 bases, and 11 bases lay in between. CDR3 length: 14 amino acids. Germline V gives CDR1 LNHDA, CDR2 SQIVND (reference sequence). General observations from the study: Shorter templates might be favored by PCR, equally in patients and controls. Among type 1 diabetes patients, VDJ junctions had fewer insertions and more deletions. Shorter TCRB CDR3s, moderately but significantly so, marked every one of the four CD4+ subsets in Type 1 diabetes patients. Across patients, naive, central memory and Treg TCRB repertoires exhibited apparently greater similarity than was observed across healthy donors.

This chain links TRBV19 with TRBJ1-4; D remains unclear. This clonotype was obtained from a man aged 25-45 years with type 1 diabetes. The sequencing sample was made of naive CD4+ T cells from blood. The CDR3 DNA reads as TGTGCCAGTAGTACTCTGTCGGGGAATGAAAAACTGTTTTTT. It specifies CASSTLSGNEKLFF.